This T cell receptor (beta chain) was observed in a study of cytomegalovirus exposure and HLA in healthy donors. General study points: The study found most TCR sequences rare, yet found some public TCRs in many donors.

Primers included in the PCR were 60 Vbeta and 13 Jbeta primers. Measured with immunoSEQ multiplex PCR; TCRdb has only the in-frame clones, and not every one. The table has some 100,000 clones, over 60% seen once. With respect to this clone: Antigen specificity is unknown.

CDR3 size: 14 residues. V shed 0 bases and J shed 1 base, with 6 bases lying between them. Germline lookup yields CDR1 LNHDA and CDR2 SQIVND (reference sequence). The TCR originated in a male donor in good health and CMV-seropositive. The chain recombines TRBV19 with TRBJ1-1; D call uncertain. Sequencing was carried out using PBMCs. CDR3 bases: TGTGCCAGTAGTATAGAGCGGGGGAACACTGAAGCTTTCTTT. Its protein is CASSIERGNTEAFF.